This is a list of T cell receptor beta chains from one sample in a study of blood T cell repertoires in COVID-19. Repertoires were generated with immunoSEQ multiplex PCR, while TCRdb's copy carries only in-frame clones and drops some. The repertoire holds about 170,000 clones, with roughly 89% as singletons. The sequenced material came from peripheral blood. The origin of the receptors is a woman in her forties or fifties with acute or convalescent COVID-19. Each CDR3 is given without its conserved first and last residue. A D gene is named only where the DNA matches it firmly. Size is stated for part of the rows, as once, few or many counts, or as a class when the clone is expanded.

d_call	clone_size	v_call	cdr3_aa
.	.	TRBV11-2	ASSGGPPSTDTQY
.	few	TRBV18	ASSSGVDYGYT
TRBD1	.	TRBV7-9	ASSSGQALGNTIY
.	.	TRBV14	ASSQGGVVQETQY
TRBD2	.	TRBV7-3	ASSPGLVDGARQF
.	.	TRBV7-9	ASSPQGGAYNEQF
.	.	TRBV5-6	ASSSTGSKGEKLF
.	.	TRBV12-5	ASGLAPLSGMGQPQH
.	few	TRBV12-2	ASRLSGRLGGY
.	.	TRBV5-6	ASSKDRGVLEPQH
.	.	TRBV5-1	ASSRRGETQY
.	.	TRBV10-1	ASSPGVNYGYT
TRBD2	.	TRBV7-2	ASSQDRGGTDTQY
.	.	TRBV4-2	ASSQAWGDEAF
TRBD2	once	TRBV30	AWNQGLLTGELF
.	.	TRBV10-3	AITRTTNAYEQY
TRBD1	.	TRBV6-5	ASSKRTGETEAF
.	.	TRBV6-1	ASSEIGTGQPYEQY
.	.	TRBV7-8	ASSLAVSLRDAF
.	.	TRBV5-1	ASSPDSGGYT
TRBD1	.	TRBV19	ASKWTGSGNTIY
TRBD1	.	TRBV18	ASSPTIGTDTEAF